This TCR beta chain was sequenced in a study of shared clonotypes between healthy human individuals. Here immunoSEQ multiplex PCR was the method, and the copy in TCRdb shows in-frame clones only, minus some. The sample includes some 2,100,000 clones, approximately 95% seen only once; the top ten take around 0.13%. The J segment lost 10 bases and the V segment lost 10 bases, leaving 10 bases of the junction unmatched. The length of the CDR3 is 13 residues. Germline V gene sequence: CDR1 MNHEY, CDR2 SVGAGI. The chain recombines TRBV6-5 with TRBJ1-6, with 7 bases identical to TRBD1. The sample consisted of naive CD4+ T cells sorted from blood. Subset specified: CD45RA+ positively selected. This receptor was identified in a man younger than 35 in good health. The CDR3 DNA sequence: TGTGCCACCAAGGACAGGACCCGATCACCCCTCCACTTT. Amino acids: CATKDRTRSPLHF.